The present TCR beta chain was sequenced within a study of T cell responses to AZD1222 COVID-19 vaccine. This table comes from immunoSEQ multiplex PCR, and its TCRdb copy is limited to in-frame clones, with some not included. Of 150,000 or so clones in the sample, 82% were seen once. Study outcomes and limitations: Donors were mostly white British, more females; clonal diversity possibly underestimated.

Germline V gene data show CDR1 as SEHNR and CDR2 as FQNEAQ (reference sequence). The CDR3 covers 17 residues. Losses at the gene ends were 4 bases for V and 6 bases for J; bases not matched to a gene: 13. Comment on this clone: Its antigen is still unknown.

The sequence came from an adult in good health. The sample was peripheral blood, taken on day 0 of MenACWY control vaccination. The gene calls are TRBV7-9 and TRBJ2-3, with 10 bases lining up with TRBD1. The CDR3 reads CASSSDSGTGVTDTQYF. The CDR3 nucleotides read TGTGCCAGCAGCTCGGATTCCGGGACAGGGGTTACGGATACGCAGTATTTT.